This TCR beta chain was sequenced in a study of T cells in localized non-small cell lung cancer (TCRdb year 2020). Study-wide context: The study analyzed T cell repertoires of over 200 early-stage NSCLC patients, comparing tumors and uninvolved tumor-adjacent lungs. NSCLC patients had a mean age of approximately 66 years, and more than 120 were male and 85 to 110 female. The cohort comprised 200 to 300 treatment-naïve NSCLC patients with resected, localized lung tumors. The study at large found these results: A median of around 57 of the top 100 tumor clones were detected in paired uninvolved adjacent lung, and some 30 of these tumor clones were also found among the top 100 clones of the paired uninvolved adjacent lung. The highest T cell clonality was observed in uninvolved tumor-adjacent lung, where clonality exceeded that of tumor, suggesting that antigenic responses were more focused in uninvolved tumor-adjacent lung. Because multi-region sequencing of the tumors was not done, intratumor heterogeneity could not be ruled out. Because the study design was exploratory, TCR variables were selected using unadjusted p-values without false-discovery rate correction. Higher blood T cell density associated with longer overall survival, while higher adjacent-lung clonality associated with shorter survival.

The germline V gene yields MDHEN for CDR1 and SYDVKM for CDR2. Germline trimming: 5 bases from V, 4 bases from J; junction bases outside gene matches: 11. Taken from cysteine to phenylalanine, the CDR3 has 16 residues. Only the CDR3 DNA is retained, 48 bases long and in frame from the first base. On this clone: It has no known antigen specificity. No per-base quality is available; no much larger clone lies one base away.

At diagnosis, tumor, uninvolved tumor-adjacent lung and peripheral blood were collected and then preserved as a mix of FFPE and fresh-frozen material. For TCR repertoire profiling, the blood samples were analyzed as peripheral blood mononuclear cells. TCR beta CDR3 regions were sequenced from DNA using the immunoSEQ Assay. Under the source paper's analysis protocol: T cell density was computed as TCR beta template counts normalized to usable DNA estimated by amplifying housekeeping genes. Richness was estimated using the preseqR package, with extrapolation to 400,000 templates for PBMC samples and to 120,000 templates for tissue samples. Clonality was taken to be one minus Pielou's evenness. Tissue-enriched TCRs were identified through differential abundance testing performed on productive amino-acid clonotypes, with a minimum total count of 5 and an alpha of 0.1. The Jaccard Index and the Morisita Overlap Index were used to quantify repertoire overlap between compartments. GLIPH grouped TCR beta CDR3s together with public tetramer-defined viral CDR3s, and a viral motif had to include at least three viral sequences and also show V-gene enrichment. This is the immuneACCESS table as TCRdb keeps it, with only in-frame sequences that have V and J called. A part of the clones is gone; compared with another copy, unresolved V genes explain less than half, and the rest is unexplained. V, J and clone size were drawn from that table, and D and trimming were deduced from the DNA. The sample records over 8,000 clones, 92% of which are singletons. The top ten constitute 7.5% of the sample.

This specimen consisted of peripheral blood, obtained before any cancer treatment. This clonotype originated in a woman aged 40 to 75 with stage I squamous cell lung carcinoma. The chain links TRBV28 with TRBJ1-2; 9 central bases correspond to TRBD1. In nucleotides, the sequence is TGTGCCAGCAGTCAACAGGGGGCAGGTTCCCGCTATGGCTACACCTTC. Its protein is CASSQQGAGSRYGYTF.